This T cell receptor beta chain is from a study of T cell responses to AZD1222 COVID-19 vaccine. Germline V gene data show CDR1 as MDHEN and CDR2 as SYDVKM. The CDR3 sequence is 18 residues long. Losses at the gene ends were 6 bases for V and 0 bases for J; bases not matched to a gene: 16. The repertoire was sequenced with immunoSEQ multiplex PCR; TCRdb's copy has only in-frame clones and lacks some. Found here are about 150,000 clones, 85% to 95% of them singletons; the top ten hold approximately 1.6%. Sequencing was performed on peripheral blood, taken 28 days after the second AZD1222 dose. The receptor was isolated from an adult who received the AZD1222 COVID-19 vaccine. The chain links TRBV28 to TRBJ1-2; 7 bases are shared with TRBD1. CDR3 protein: CASRKPTGEVSANYGYTF. The CDR3, as DNA: TGTGCCAGCAGAAAACCCACAGGGGAGGTTTCAGCTAACTATGGCTACACCTTC.